This T cell receptor (beta chain) came from a study of shared clonotypes between healthy human individuals (TCRdb year 2020). Turning to the overall study: Three men and two women, aged 18 to 49 years, made up the cohort. Per donor, leukapheresis produced somewhere between about 0.9 and 9.5 billion PBMCs. Per donor, three plates each were used for CD4 naive and CD4 memory, two for CD8 naive, and one for CD8 memory. To estimate repertoire size and how much clonotype sharing occurs between individuals, the study deeply sequenced the blood TCR repertoires of five or six healthy adults. To increase sequencing depth and limit assay-specific biases, TCR repertoire library preparation and sequencing were carried out by different laboratories using diverse techniques. Study-level results and caveats: Sharing across several donors was observed for around 5% of naive CD4, over 3% of naive CD8, 2% to 2.5% of memory CD4, and 0.4% of memory CD8 clonotypes. Even with the large sequencing depth, rarefaction of the sorted-subset datasets indicated that sequencing was incomplete. Only blood was sampled, and tissue TCR repertoires likely differ from those in blood. The small number of donors limited the genetic and exposure-history diversity represented. Higher generation probabilities were observed for clonotypes shared by all four sorted-subset donors than for non-shared clonotypes. Naive subsets generally had larger estimated clonotype richness than memory subsets. Pairwise subsampling led to the expectation that sequencing depth would affect the degree of clonotype sharing among donors.

As regards this clone: Which antigen it targets is not known. No quality values exist for individual bases; no much larger clone is one base distant.

The CDR3 covers 11 residues, taking in both the cysteine and the phenylalanine. Here the CDR3 DNA is all that survives: 33 bases in frame from base 1. Via the germline V gene (reference sequence), CDR1 is DFQATT and CDR2 SNEGSKA. Relative to germline, V is 2 bases shorter and J is 9 bases shorter, with 8 bases between their ends. Using the deep immunoSEQ assay, TCR CDR3 regions were amplified from genomic DNA by multiplex PCR. Extracted genomic DNA from each cell subset was spread evenly across all wells of several immunoSEQ 96-well plates, with each plate serving as a replicate. Each replicate PCR for sorted subsets received around 210 ng genomic DNA, equal to about 30,000 T cell genomes. The purified libraries were quantified using a Qubit 3.0 fluorometer, sized with a Bioanalyzer 2100, and then quantified again using the KAPA Library Quantification kit. A separate single-read 150-cycle Illumina NextSeq 550 flow cell was used to sequence each immunoSEQ 96-well plate. The original pipeline was this. Because only junctional sequences without quality scores were contained in the immunoSEQ output, filtering matching that applied to full-length reads could not be performed. Sequences were annotated with PyIR, a Python wrapper for IgBLAST v1.9, and V/J genes and CDR3 were assigned using IMGT germline references. Reads were removed for weak V/J assignments (E-value above 1e-6), missing CDR3, stop codons, out-of-frame junctions, or ambiguous translated residues. V3J clonotypes were defined by identical inferred V gene, J gene, and CDR3 amino acid sequence. The percentage overlap between two repertoires was calculated by dividing the number of shared unique clonotypes by the size of the smaller repertoire. Three approaches were used to assess repertoire richness: RTK rarefaction, the Chao1 estimator, and Recon v2.1 estimates of unobserved clonotypes. For all TCRbeta clonotypes obtained by the gDNA method from four donors, generation probabilities were computed with OLGA. This is the immuneACCESS table as TCRdb keeps it, with only in-frame sequences that have V and J called. A part of the clones is gone; compared with another copy, unresolved V genes explain less than half, and the rest is unexplained. That table gives V, J and clone size, and the DNA gave D and trimming. This sample gives roughly 550,000 clones in total; 95% to 96% of them show up just once. The top ten hold 0.1% to 0.11% of the sample.

CD8 naive samples were obtained by positive selection for CCR7 among CD45RO-negative cells, yielding a CD45RA+CCR7+ population from which TemRA cells were excluded. Donors were healthy HIV-negative adults with no recently reported acute infections or vaccinations. Every donor was a Caucasian adult residing in Nashville, Tennessee, USA. After blood collection by leukapheresis, PBMCs were isolated using Ficoll-Histopaque density gradient centrifugation and then cryopreserved in the vapor phase of liquid nitrogen. Analytical flow cytometry was used to check the purity and quantity of every magnetically sorted T cell population. Each sorted fraction had its genomic DNA isolated and then quantified by UV absorbance on a Nanodrop 2000c.

Sequenced input: naive CD8+ T cells sorted from blood. The sample's cell subset or site label is to be understood as: CD45RA+CCR7+. The chain joins TRBV20-1 to TRBJ2-4; the D gene assignment is ambiguous. This sequence originates from a young woman in good health. The sequenced DNA is TGCAGTGCTAGACAGGTGGGCATTCAGTACTTC. Its amino acids are CSARQVGIQYF.